The TCR beta chain under discussion was sequenced for a study of blood T cell repertoires in COVID-19. Overall study: PBMCs, B-cell-depleted T cells, or T cells were the source of the cDNA or gDNA that made up the material.

Grouping used clinical history reported by participants in a survey and questionnaire. Each exposed participant met a COVID-19 case in the 2 weeks preceding study entry. The V end lost 0 bases, the J end lost 7 bases, and 13 bases lay between the germline ends. CDR3 length: 14 residues. Germline V CDR1 and CDR2: SEHNR, FQNEAQ (reference sequence). Sequencing used immunoSEQ multiplex PCR; TCRdb keeps in-frame clones, though not all of them. Among fewer than 300,000 clones, roughly 80% were seen once, and the ten largest hold about 5%. The receptor was isolated from a man aged 35-49 years who had been exposed to COVID-19. This chain joins TRBV7-9 and TRBJ2-7; the D gene is possibly TRBD2 (5 bases). Sequenced material: PBMCs or T cells enriched from blood (not recorded which). CDR3 coding DNA: TGTGCCAGCAGCTTAGCGCGGGTGCAGGAGGAGCAGTACTTC. Amino acid sequence: CASSLARVQEEQYF.